The rows below give T cell receptor beta chains drawn from one sample of a study of blood T cell repertoires in COVID-19. Measured with immunoSEQ multiplex PCR; TCRdb has only the in-frame clones, and not every one. The sample lists 130,000 to 150,000 clones; roughly 84% were seen once. Sequenced: PBMCs or T cells enriched from blood (not recorded which). These receptors all come from a woman aged 50 to 65 who had been exposed to COVID-19. Each CDR3 is given with its conserved first and last residue. The order of the fields is clone size, J gene, D gene, V gene, CDR3 protein, CDR3 DNA. D genes are given only for firm matches. Some rows mark clone size as missing; the rest say once, few, many or name a class of expanded clone.

abundance: NA
j_gene: TRBJ2-1
d_gene: TRBD2
v_gene: TRBV5-4
CDR3aa: CASSPSGLAENNEQFF
CDR3nt: TGTGCCAGCAGCCCCTCCGGACTAGCGGAAAACAATGAGCAGTTCTTC

abundance: few
j_gene: TRBJ2-2
d_gene: NA
v_gene: TRBV5-4
CDR3aa: CASSPLDGELFF
CDR3nt: TGTGCCAGCAGCCCCTTAGACGGGGAGCTGTTTTTT

abundance: NA
j_gene: TRBJ2-1
d_gene: NA
v_gene: TRBV5-4
CDR3aa: CASSGLSLNEQFF
CDR3nt: TGTGCCAGCTCAGGACTTAGCCTCAATGAGCAGTTCTTC

abundance: few
j_gene: TRBJ1-6
d_gene: TRBD1
v_gene: TRBV6-5
CDR3aa: CASSRTGVNSPLHF
CDR3nt: TGTGCCAGCAGTCGAACAGGGGTAAATTCACCCCTCCACTTT

abundance: NA
j_gene: TRBJ2-7
d_gene: TRBD2
v_gene: TRBV11-2
CDR3aa: CASSPLPDERDLRDF
CDR3nt: TGTGCCAGCAGCCCCCTTCCTGATGAGCGGGACCTACGGGACTTC

abundance: once
j_gene: TRBJ2-1
d_gene: NA
v_gene: TRBV3-1/TRBV3-2
CDR3aa: CASSPPHGEPFF
CDR3nt: TGTGCCAGCAGCCCCCCCCACGGGGAGCCGTTCTTC

abundance: NA
j_gene: TRBJ2-1
d_gene: NA
v_gene: TRBV7-9
CDR3aa: CASSSEQDEQFF
CDR3nt: TGTGCCAGCAGCTCAGAACAAGATGAGCAGTTCTTC

abundance: NA
j_gene: TRBJ2-7
d_gene: TRBD1
v_gene: TRBV27
CDR3aa: CASSPGTGEYEQYF
CDR3nt: TGTGCCAGCAGTCCCGGGACAGGGGAATACGAGCAGTACTTC

abundance: few
j_gene: TRBJ1-1
d_gene: NA
v_gene: TRBV10-3
CDR3aa: CAISRGVASEAFF
CDR3nt: TGTGCCATCAGCCGCGGGGTGGCTTCTGAAGCTTTCTTT

abundance: once
j_gene: TRBJ2-1
d_gene: NA
v_gene: TRBV7-2
CDR3aa: CASSLSNAIGNEQFF
CDR3nt: TGTGCCAGCAGCTTATCGAACGCAATCGGCAATGAGCAGTTCTTC

abundance: NA
j_gene: TRBJ2-1
d_gene: TRBD2
v_gene: TRBV9
CDR3aa: CASSVARLAEAKSYNEQFF
CDR3nt: TGTGCCAGCAGCGTAGCGAGACTAGCGGAAGCAAAATCCTACAATGAGCAGTTCTTC

abundance: NA
j_gene: TRBJ2-2
d_gene: NA
v_gene: TRBV14
CDR3aa: CASSQAHRGLTNTGELFF
CDR3nt: TGTGCCAGCAGCCAAGCCCACAGAGGACTGACGAACACCGGGGAGCTGTTTTTT

abundance: once
j_gene: TRBJ1-1
d_gene: TRBD1
v_gene: TRBV5-1
CDR3aa: CASSFEGAKNTEAFF
CDR3nt: TGCGCCAGCAGCTTTGAGGGGGCAAAGAACACTGAAGCTTTCTTT

abundance: NA
j_gene: TRBJ1-2
d_gene: NA
v_gene: TRBV3-1/TRBV3-2
CDR3aa: CASSQSNGGYTF
CDR3nt: TGTGCCAGCAGCCAGAGTAACGGTGGCTACACCTTC

abundance: NA
j_gene: TRBJ1-3
d_gene: NA
v_gene: TRBV5-4
CDR3aa: CASSPLPGAGNTIYF
CDR3nt: TGTGCCAGCAGCCCCCTTCCAGGGGCTGGAAACACCATATATTTT

abundance: NA
j_gene: TRBJ2-3
d_gene: NA
v_gene: TRBV18
CDR3aa: CASSPGRIASTDTQYF
CDR3nt: TGTGCCAGCTCACCGGGGAGGATTGCCTCCACAGATACGCAGTATTTT

abundance: NA
j_gene: TRBJ1-1
d_gene: NA
v_gene: TRBV6-5
CDR3aa: CASSFLGGNTEAFF
CDR3nt: TGTGCCAGCAGCTTTCTAGGGGGGAACACTGAAGCTTTCTTT

abundance: NA
j_gene: TRBJ2-7
d_gene: TRBD2
v_gene: TRBV29-1
CDR3aa: CSVREGPYEQYF
CDR3nt: TGCAGCGTCAGGGAGGGACCCTACGAGCAGTACTTC

abundance: NA
j_gene: TRBJ1-2
d_gene: TRBD1
v_gene: TRBV6-1
CDR3aa: CASSEWGQGYGYTF
CDR3nt: TGTGCCAGCAGTGAATGGGGACAGGGCTATGGCTACACCTTC

abundance: NA
j_gene: TRBJ1-2
d_gene: NA
v_gene: TRBV6-5
CDR3aa: CASTPGYGYTF
CDR3nt: TGTGCCAGCACCCCCGGCTATGGCTACACCTTC

abundance: NA
j_gene: TRBJ2-5
d_gene: TRBD2
v_gene: TRBV5-4
CDR3aa: CASSSIGRAELTETQYF
CDR3nt: TGTGCCAGCAGCTCAATCGGGAGGGCCGAGTTAACAGAGACCCAGTACTTC

abundance: NA
j_gene: TRBJ2-6
d_gene: NA
v_gene: TRBV4-1
CDR3aa: CASSRSNSGANVLTF
CDR3nt: TGCGCCAGCAGCCGCAGTAACTCTGGGGCCAACGTCCTGACTTTC

abundance: NA
j_gene: TRBJ1-5
d_gene: TRBD1
v_gene: TRBV6-2/TRBV6-3
CDR3aa: CASSYSKKGQGPPGDQPQHF
CDR3nt: TGTGCCAGCAGTTACTCCAAAAAGGGACAGGGGCCGCCCGGCGATCAGCCCCAGCATTTT

abundance: NA
j_gene: TRBJ2-5
d_gene: TRBD1
v_gene: TRBV27
CDR3aa: CASRRNKPLQGAGEETQYF
CDR3nt: TGTGCCAGCAGACGGAACAAACCCTTACAGGGGGCAGGGGAAGAGACCCAGTACTTC

abundance: NA
j_gene: TRBJ1-2
d_gene: NA
v_gene: TRBV28
CDR3aa: CASSSTGYYGYTF
CDR3nt: TGTGCCAGCAGTTCCACAGGGTACTATGGCTACACCTTC

abundance: NA
j_gene: TRBJ1-4
d_gene: TRBD1
v_gene: TRBV10-3
CDR3aa: CAISVGTGTPATNEKLFF
CDR3nt: TGTGCCATCAGTGTCGGGACAGGGACCCCTGCAACTAATGAAAAACTGTTTTTT

abundance: NA
j_gene: TRBJ2-1
d_gene: TRBD2
v_gene: TRBV10-1
CDR3aa: CASSASGGRYNEQFF
CDR3nt: TGCGCCAGCAGTGCTAGCGGGGGCCGGTACAATGAGCAGTTCTTC

abundance: NA
j_gene: TRBJ1-2
d_gene: NA
v_gene: TRBV19
CDR3aa: CASSIDPGHPYGYTF
CDR3nt: TGTGCCAGTAGTATAGATCCGGGACACCCATATGGCTACACCTTC

abundance: once
j_gene: TRBJ2-3
d_gene: NA
v_gene: TRBV27
CDR3aa: CASSLSGRRGPGLGADTQYF
CDR3nt: TGTGCCAGCAGTTTGTCTGGGCGGCGGGGTCCCGGCCTGGGCGCAGATACGCAGTATTTT

abundance: NA
j_gene: TRBJ1-6
d_gene: NA
v_gene: TRBV5-4
CDR3aa: CASSPQNYNSPLHF
CDR3nt: TGTGCCAGCAGCCCCCAGAACTATAATTCACCCCTCCACTTT

abundance: NA
j_gene: TRBJ2-1
d_gene: TRBD2
v_gene: TRBV28
CDR3aa: CASSLFAGAEQFNEQFF
CDR3nt: TGTGCCAGCAGTTTATTTGCGGGAGCGGAGCAATTCAATGAGCAGTTCTTC

abundance: NA
j_gene: TRBJ1-6
d_gene: NA
v_gene: TRBV10-3
CDR3aa: CAITLQQGSPLHF
CDR3nt: TGTGCCATCACCCTCCAGCAGGGTTCACCCCTCCACTTT

abundance: few
j_gene: TRBJ1-1
d_gene: TRBD1
v_gene: TRBV29-1
CDR3aa: CSVDHRGTTEAFF
CDR3nt: TGCAGCGTTGACCACAGGGGAACCACTGAAGCTTTCTTT

abundance: NA
j_gene: TRBJ1-1
d_gene: TRBD1
v_gene: TRBV6-5
CDR3aa: CASRQGPPRDEAFF
CDR3nt: TGTGCCAGTAGACAGGGGCCTCCTCGGGATGAAGCTTTCTTT

abundance: few
j_gene: TRBJ2-7
d_gene: NA
v_gene: TRBV7-7
CDR3aa: CASSLNDRENYEQYF
CDR3nt: TGTGCTAGCAGCTTAAATGACAGAGAGAACTACGAGCAGTACTTC